A single sample gave rise to the 29 T cell receptor beta chains below, sequenced in a study of human T cells and chemical hapten exposure. TCRdb redid the calling of the RACE reads with MiXCR, one entry per CDR3 protein. Of roughly 50,000 distinct CDR3 sequences listed, about 10% are singletons. Time point indicated: patch test 2, 6 weeks after DPC sensitization. Treatment reported: therapeutic diphenylcyclopropenone sensitization with weekly scalp DPC. The starting material was whole blood, obtained in connection with sensitization to the hapten diphenylcyclopropenone (DPC). All receptors derive from a woman in her forties or fifties with alopecia areata. Some clones in this sample may be carry-over from other donors' samples.

This clonotype was detected a few times. The V and J genes are TRBV6-6 and TRBJ2-7; D is unclear. Germline values: CDR1 MNHNY, CDR2 SVGAGI (reference sequence). The CDR3 has 15 residues. Trimming took 0 bases from V and 0 from J, leaving 9 bases between them. CDR3 in DNA: TGTGCCAGCAGTTACTCAGTCGGAGCCTCCTACGAGCAGTACTTC. This gives the protein CASSYSVGASYEQYF.

For this clonotype: No conserved phenylalanine or tryptophan ends this CDR3, so it is likely a read error. The J gene is TRBJ2-7, the V gene TRBV12-3 or TRBV12-4, with no clear D. This CDR3 has 12 amino acids. The V end was cut by 2 bases, the J end by 0 bases, with 2 bases between. CDR3 protein: CASSLFSYEQYI. DNA of the CDR3: TGTGCCAGCAGTTTATTCTCCTACGAGCAGTACATC.

This clonotype appeared a few times. The chain joins TRBV5-4 to TRBJ2-1, with 15 bases fitting TRBD2. The V and J ends lost 4 bases and 7 bases, in that order; junction bases with no gene match: 9. CDR3 length: 17 residues. Germline CDR1 SGHNT, CDR2 YYREEE (reference sequence). DNA of the CDR3: TGTGCCAGCAGCCCCGGACTAGCGGGAGGGGCGAGGAATGAGCAGTTCTTC. It translates to CASSPGLAGGARNEQFF.

This clonotype came up a few times. The V call is TRBV12-3 or TRBV12-4, the J call TRBJ2-3; no clear D gene. V shed 7 bases and J shed 1 base, with 6 bases lying between them. The CDR3 has 12 amino acids. CDR3 protein: CASTVGTDTQYF. The CDR3 DNA follows: TGTGCCAGCACTGTAGGCACAGATACGCAGTATTTT.

V usage is TRBV29-1 and J usage is TRBJ1-6, with TRBD1 matching 8 bases. The CDR3 has 14 residues. Germline CDR1 SQVTM, CDR2 ANQGSEA. V gave up 7 bases and J gave up 7 bases; unmatched junction bases: 9. The CDR3 here is CSAATGTGNSPLHF. CDR3 bases: TGCAGCGCCGCGACAGGGACAGGCAATTCACCCCTCCACTTT.

This clonotype was counted a few times. The chain links TRBV10-3 to TRBJ2-1, with 8 bases lining up with TRBD2. V lost 11 bases to trimming and J lost 0 bases; unmatched junction nucleotides: 6. The CDR3 has 14 amino acids. Germline-derived CDR1 and CDR2 are ENHRY and SYGVKD. The CDR3 is CAVGGDVSYNEQFF. The CDR3 coding sequence is TGTGCCGTCGGGGGGGATGTCTCCTACAATGAGCAGTTCTTC.

This clonotype showed up many times. This rearrangement joins TRBV19 to TRBJ2-1, with D possibly called TRBD1 or TRBD2 (5 bases each). The germline V gene encodes CDR1 LNHDA and CDR2 SQIVND (reference sequence). The CDR3 is 15 amino acids. The V and J ends lost 8 bases and 7 bases respectively, with 21 bases between them. DNA for the CDR3: TGTGCCAGTGGCAGGACCTACCGGGACGGTAATGAGCAGTTCTTC. Its translation: CASGRTYRDGNEQFF.

V is TRBV12-3 or TRBV12-4 and J is TRBJ1-4, with 8 bases identical to TRBD1. The CDR3 covers 14 residues. V shed 6 bases and J 7 bases; nucleotides not matched to a gene: 7. The chain's CDR3 is CASSPRGRGEKLFF. The CDR3 coding sequence is TGTGCCAGCAGCCCCAGGGGGCGGGGTGAAAAACTGTTTTTT.

The chain is built from TRBV7-9 and TRBJ1-1; D uncertain. The germline CDR1 and CDR2 sequences are SEHNR and FQNEAQ (reference sequence). The length of the CDR3 is 15 residues. The V and J ends lost 2 bases and 3 bases respectively, with 13 bases between them. CDR3 protein: CASSLIEFIDTEAFF. CDR3 bases: TGTGCCAGCAGCTTAATAGAGTTTATTGACACTGAAGCTTTCTTT.

The rearrangement joins TRBV7-9 to TRBJ2-7, with D hard to call. Germline assignment: CDR1 SEHNR and CDR2 FQNEAQ (reference sequence). The CDR3 runs 11 residues. Trimming cost V 3 bases and J 5 bases, with 5 bases left between them. The CDR3 DNA follows: TGTGCCAGCAGCTTTGGCAACGAGCAGTACTTC. Residues: CASSFGNEQYF.

The genes are TRBV6-5 and TRBJ2-5, with TRBD2 matching over 10 bases. Unmatched junction bases numbered 11, after V lost 7 bases and J lost 3 bases. The CDR3 is 16 residues long. Germline V gene lookup returns CDR1 MNHEY and CDR2 SVGAGI. The CDR3 bases are TGTGCCAGCAACAGGAAAGGACTAGCGGAAAAAGAGACCCAGTACTTC. This sequence encodes CASNRKGLAEKETQYF.

This sequence joins TRBV28 and TRBJ1-1, with 7 nucleotides matching TRBD1. The CDR3 length is 17 residues. Germline CDR1 reads MDHEN; CDR2 reads SYDVKM. Unmatched junction bases numbered 15, after V lost 2 bases and J lost 6 bases. The CDR3 nucleotides read TGTGCCAGCAGTTTAGGAGTCCTCAGGGGGATCAGGCCTGAAGCTTTCTTT. It encodes CASSLGVLRGIRPEAFF. The full variable domain, rest sourced from reference TRBV28 and TRBJ1-1, is DVKVTQSSRYLVKRTGEKVFLECVQDMDHENMFWYRQDPGLGLRLIYFSYDVKMKEKGDIPEGYSVSREKKERFSLILESASTNQTSMYLCASSLGVLRGIRPEAFFGQGTRLTVV.

Worth noting for this clonotype: A clone one base away is much larger, so this may be a read error. The chain is built from TRBV20-1 and TRBJ2-7; no clear D gene. The CDR3 has 13 residues. Germline assignment: CDR1 DFQATT and CDR2 SNEGSKA (reference sequence). The CDR3 nucleotides read TGCAGTGCTAGATACCCGAGGAGTTACGACCAGTACTTC. It specifies CSARYPRSYDQYF.

This clonotype was seen ten or more times. This chain uses TRBV7-8 with TRBJ1-1, with D maybe TRBD1 (5 bases). The CDR3 is 17 residues long. V lost 1 base and J lost 5, with 20 bases in between. Germline V gene lookup returns CDR1 SGHVS and CDR2 FQNEAQ. CDR3 sequence: CASSLVATAAGWTEAFF. DNA for the CDR3: TGTGCCAGCAGCTTAGTCGCAACGGCAGCAGGGTGGACTGAAGCTTTCTTT.

This clonotype was counted only a few times. The rearrangement joins TRBV5-6 to TRBJ2-7; D unclear. Per germline, CDR1 SGHDT and CDR2 YYEEEE. V was trimmed by 1 base and J by 0 bases, leaving 11 bases between them. The CDR3 runs to 15 residues. DNA of the CDR3: TGTGCCAGCAGCTTGATGGGCCAAAGCTCCTACGAGCAGTACTTC. It codes for CASSLMGQSSYEQYF.

This chain joins TRBV6-1 and TRBJ1-2; 8 nucleotides line up with TRBD1. The CDR3 is 14 residues long. Losses at the gene ends were 3 bases for V and 5 bases for J; bases not matched to a gene: 5. Germline CDR1 MNHNS, CDR2 SASEGT. The CDR3 loop is CASSERTGPYGYTF. CDR3 sequence (DNA): TGTGCCAGCAGTGAGCGGACAGGGCCGTATGGCTACACCTTC.

This clonotype was seen a handful of times. V usage is TRBV28 and J usage is TRBJ2-3; D perhaps matches TRBD1 (5 bases). The V and J ends lost 0 bases and 1 base respectively, with 8 bases between them. Germline assignment: CDR1 MDHEN and CDR2 SYDVKM. The CDR3 is made up of 15 amino acids. DNA of the CDR3: TGTGCCAGCAGTTTATGGACAGCCCGCACAGATACGCAGTATTTT. It yields the protein CASSLWTARTDTQYF.

As concerns this clonotype: This may stem from a read error, because a much larger clone lies one nucleotide away. The chain employs TRBV6-5 and TRBJ1-1; D uncertain. Trimming took 1 base from V and 0 from J, leaving 9 bases between them. This CDR3 contains 15 residues. The germline gives CDR1 MNHEY, CDR2 SVGAGI. The CDR3 is CASSYLPVMNTEAFF. In DNA, the CDR3 is TGTGCCAGCAGTTACTTGCCCGTAATGAACACTGAAGCTTTCTTT.

There are many counts of this clonotype. The chain employs TRBV11-3 and TRBJ1-1; D gene uncertain. The ends were cut back, 1 base at V and 2 bases at J, with 8 bases in the middle. Germline V gene sequence: CDR1 SGHNT, CDR2 YENEEA. The CDR3 sequence is 14 residues long. The CDR3 region has the DNA TGTGCCAGCAGCTTAGGCGGCAGCAACACTGAAGCTTTCTTT. It is translated as CASSLGGSNTEAFF.

This clonotype came up a few times. The rearrangement links TRBV29-1 to TRBJ2-3; 8 positions match TRBD2. Germline lookup yields CDR1 SQVTM and CDR2 ANQGSEA. CDR3 length: 15 amino acids. Unmatched junction bases numbered 5, after V lost 3 bases and J lost 0 bases. CDR3: CSVDGTGGSTDTQYF. CDR3 DNA: TGCAGCGTTGATGGAACGGGGGGGAGCACAGATACGCAGTATTTT.

This clonotype has ten or more counts. The chain combines TRBV2 with TRBJ1-5, with TRBD1 matching 7 bases. CDR3 length: 14 amino acids. Germline lookup yields CDR1 SNHLY and CDR2 FYNNEI. V shed 2 bases and J 5 bases; nucleotides not matched to a gene: 3. CDR3: CASSESRGYQPQHF. The CDR3 DNA sequence: TGTGCCAGCAGTGAATCCAGGGGGTATCAGCCCCAGCATTTT.

Points on this clonotype: At one boundary the junction diverges from the germline segment, which might be a read error. The rearrangement uses TRBV29-1 and TRBJ1-3; D call uncertain. The CDR3 runs to 13 residues. The germline CDR1 and CDR2 sequences are SQVTM and ANQGSEA. The CDR3 DNA is TGCAGCGTCGAAGGCTTCTCTGGAAACACCATATATTTT. Amino acids: CSVEGFSGNTIYF.

This clonotype occurred many times. The rearrangement joins TRBV2 to TRBJ1-1; possible D gene TRBD1, 5 bases. V shed 4 bases and J shed 6 bases, with 9 bases lying between them. This CDR3 is built from 12 residues. Per germline, CDR1 SNHLY and CDR2 FYNNEI. CDR3 sequence (DNA): TGTGCCAGCAGTGGGGACTCACCTGAAGCTTTCTTT. It translates to CASSGDSPEAFF.

This clonotype was picked up a small number of times. The gene calls are TRBV2 and TRBJ2-1; either TRBD1 or TRBD2 may fit D (5 bases each). Germline assignment: CDR1 SNHLY and CDR2 FYNNEI. Between the trimmed V and J ends, which lost 5 bases and 4 bases, there was a span of 15 bases. This CDR3 is 15 amino acids long. CDR3 sequence reads: CASSKDRLTYNEQFF. The CDR3 nucleotides are TGTGCCAGCAGTAAAGACAGACTAACATACAATGAGCAGTTCTTC.

This clonotype was counted many times. CDR3 in DNA: TGCGCCAGCAGGATCGAGGGGAATTCTGAGCAGTTCTTC. Amino acids: CASRIEGNSEQFF. The V gene is TRBV5-1, the J gene TRBJ2-1, with D perhaps assigned TRBD1 or TRBD2 (5 bases each). Germline V CDR1 and CDR2: SGHRS, YFSETQ. This CDR3 contains 13 residues. Trimming removed 5 bases from V and 9 bases from J, with 15 bases in between. Full variable domain (rest looked up from reference TRBV5-1 and TRBJ2-1): KAGVTQTPRYLIKTRGQQVTLSCSPISGHRSVSWYQQTPGQGLQFLFEYFSETQRNKGNFPGRFSGRQFSNSRSEMNVSTLELGDSALYLCASRIEGNSEQFFGPGTRLTVL.

This clonotype has a count of ten or more. The CDR3 DNA follows: TGCAGCGTTGAATTACAGGGGAGGAATCAGCCCCAGCATTTT. Translation: CSVELQGRNQPQHF. V usage is TRBV29-1 and J usage is TRBJ1-5; 7 nucleotides line up with TRBD1. The V gene's germline CDR1 is SQVTM and CDR2 ANQGSEA. V was clipped by 2 bases and J by 4 bases; unmatched bases: 5. The CDR3 is 14 amino acids. Supplemented by reference TRBV29-1 and TRBJ1-5, the full variable domain reads SAVISQKPSRDICQRGTSLTIQCQVDSQVTMMFWYRQQPGQSLTLIATANQGSEATYESGFVIDKFPISRPNLTFSTLTVSNMSPEDSSIYLCSVELQGRNQPQHFGDGTRLSIL.

This clonotype showed up many times. The genes are TRBV5-5 and TRBJ1-1; the D is unclear. The CDR3 has 12 residues. Germline V gene data show CDR1 as SGHKS and CDR2 as YYEKEE (reference sequence). Trimming pared 2 bases from V and 8 bases from J, leaving 10 bases between. The CDR3 DNA follows: TGTGCCAGCAGCTTCTGGACTGACGAAGCTTTCTTT. Translated, it gives CASSFWTDEAFF.

The sample holds a few counts of this clonotype. The chain carries TRBV6-5 and TRBJ1-4, with D perhaps TRBD1 (5 bases). The V end lost 4 bases, the J end lost 3 bases, and 18 bases lay between the germline ends. The CDR3 is 17 residues long. Germline V gene data show CDR1 as MNHEY and CDR2 as SVGAGI. The CDR3 is CASSSRSTGGSNEKLFF. The DNA of the CDR3 is TGTGCCAGCAGTTCCAGGTCTACGGGGGGATCTAATGAAAAACTGTTTTTT.

In this sample, this clonotype turned up a few times. The chain recombines TRBV20-1 with TRBJ2-7, with 7 bases fitting TRBD2. Per germline, CDR1 DFQATT and CDR2 SNEGSKA (reference sequence). V was pared by 7 bases and J by 6 bases, with 15 bases of the junction left unmatched. This CDR3 contains 14 residues. The CDR3 DNA reads as TGCAGTGTAGCTCTAGCGGCCGATAGTATCGAGCAGTACTTC. It translates to CSVALAADSIEQYF.